The clone carrying this T cell receptor (beta chain) came up many times. Its specificity is unknown. This sample was included in a study of T cells in Graves' hyperthyroidism and ophthalmopathy. The V gene lost 6 bases and the J gene lost 7 bases, with 16 bases spanning the gap. The germline gives CDR1 SGHTA, CDR2 FQGNSA. The CDR3 covers 14 residues. Authors of the study amplified TCR beta CDR3 regions from RNA transcripts. HTBI primers were employed in a first-round RT-PCR of the TCR CDR3. MiXCR, run by TCRdb on the multiplex PCR reads, gives a single entry per CDR3 protein. Of around 620,000 distinct CDR3 sequences listed, about 45% are singletons. Regarding the study as a whole: Blood also carried most thyroid clonotypes expanded above 0.001.

This rearrangement joins TRBV7-2 to TRBJ1-5; D not certain. Sequences were obtained from peripheral blood or thyroid tissue (not recorded which). The receptor's source is an adult woman with Graves' disease, either hyperthyroidism or ophthalmopathy (not recorded which). For the CDR3, the DNA is TGTGCCAGCAGTTTCCGAGACGGAACCCAGCCCCAGCATTTT. Its protein product is CASSFRDGTQPQHF.